This T cell receptor (beta chain) was recorded in a study of regulatory T cells in long-lasting Graves disease. Combining iRepertoire HTBI primers with Arm-PCR of CDR3 regions, the authors built TCR beta libraries. TCRdb reprocessed the multiplex PCR reads via MiXCR and lists one record per CDR3 protein. The sample yields 200,000 to 300,000 distinct CDR3 sequences, 20% to 25% seen once. This CDR3 has 15 amino acids. Germline V lookup: CDR1 SGHTA, CDR2 FQGTGA. V dropped 5 bases and J dropped 2 bases, with 14 bases sitting between them. This clonotype came up many times. Described time point: newly diagnosed GD, antithyroid drugs for less than 3 months. The TCR library used RNA extracted from PBMCs.

Sequences were derived from peripheral blood mononuclear cells (PBMCs), sampled at new diagnosis, from a patient treated with antithyroid drugs. The chain has TRBV7-3 and TRBJ2-3; TRBD1 might be the D (5 bases). This TCR came from a female donor with Graves disease. The CDR3 spells CASSPQGTSTDTQYF. CDR3 DNA: TGTGCCAGCAGCCCGCAGGGAACCTCCACAGATACGCAGTATTTT.